This T cell receptor (beta chain) was captured by sequencing in a study of tumor-infiltrating lymphocytes in primary liver carcinoma. General study points: Tumors reached a significantly greater top-250-clone fraction than blood did (p = 0.039).

With a constant-region primer, TCR beta cDNA was made from 500 ng of total RNA. For TCR beta, libraries were produced by three nested multiplex PCR rounds using slightly modified ARM-PCR. TRBV1-TRBV30 forward primers and a C-beta reverse primer were used in the first two PCR rounds, which each ran for around 11 cycles. Each CDR3 protein gets one entry after TCRdb re-called the multiplex PCR reads with MiXCR. The sample yields about 350,000 distinct CDR3 sequences, approximately 64% seen once. The blood RNA (from unsorted whole blood) was obtained, and germline DNA was also extracted. With chronic HBV infection, the patients were also treatment-naive. Worth noting for this clonotype: The antigen is unknown.

J lost 7 bases, V lost 0 bases, and 17 bases had no gene match. Germline V CDR1 and CDR2: MNHEY, SVGEGT. The CDR3 runs to 21 residues. The clonotype comes from a man between 40 and 49 years old with primary liver carcinoma and hepatitis B virus infection. The chain recombines TRBV6-2 or TRBV6-3 with TRBJ2-3; 15 positions match TRBD2. The sample comprised peripheral blood. The CDR3 DNA is TGTGCCAGCAGTTACTCCGCCCCTGGACTAGCGGGAGGGCCTGGGACATATACGCAGTATTTT. Amino acids: CASSYSAPGLAGGPGTYTQYF.